Below, one T cell receptor beta chain is given with its context. The CDR3 spans 18 residues. CDR1 and CDR2 (germline): SEHNR, FQNEAQ (reference sequence). V lost 2 bases to trimming and J lost 2 bases, with 21 bases between them. These data come from a study of cytomegalovirus exposure and HLA in healthy donors. PCR amplification relied on 60 Vbeta primers (plus 13 Jbeta primers). Data came from immunoSEQ multiplex PCR; TCRdb stores just in-frame clones and leaves some out. Of 150,000 to 200,000 clones listed, roughly four fifths were seen once; the top ten hold about 0.092%. This TCR derives from a boy aged 2 to 9 in good health and CMV-seronegative. The chain carries TRBV7-9 and TRBJ1-1, with a weak D call TRBD1 (5 bases). The sequenced sample was PBMCs. The CDR3 DNA sequence: TGTGCCAGCAGCTTAAGGCGGGGGTCCGGGGGTTTAAACACTGAAGCTTTCTTT. Amino acid sequence: CASSLRRGSGGLNTEAFF. Using reference TRBV7-9 and TRBJ1-1 for the parts outside the CDR3, the full variable domain is DTGVSQNPRHKITKRGQNVTFRCDPISEHNRLYWYRQTLGQGPEFLTYFQNEAQLEKSRLLSDRFSAERPKGSFSTLEIQRTEQGDSAMYLCASSLRRGSGGLNTEAFFGQGTRLTVV.